These 5 T cell receptor beta chains share one sample of origin, sequenced in a study of blood T cell repertoires in COVID-19. Only in-frame clones appear in the TCRdb table, and some are missing; sequencing was by immunoSEQ multiplex PCR. The sample lists 150,000 to 200,000 clones, approximately 86% occurring once. Source material: peripheral blood. The source is a woman of 80 years or more in a cohort sampled during active or convalescent COVID-19.

This clone was found once. The chain employs TRBV3-1 (or the pseudogene TRBV3-2) and TRBJ2-1, with 7 positions matching TRBD2. CDR1 LGHDT and CDR2 YNNKEL come from the germline V gene (reference sequence). There are 17 residues in the CDR3. V lost 4 bases, J lost 4 bases, and 13 bases stayed unmatched. This CDR3 reads CASSPLSGGGPYNEQFF. The CDR3 DNA is TGTGCCAGCAGCCCACTCTCCGGCGGGGGACCTTACAATGAGCAGTTCTTC.

The chain is built from TRBV6-5 and TRBJ1-4, with 8 bases aligning to TRBD1. Germline V gene lookup returns CDR1 MNHEY and CDR2 SVGAGI. This CDR3 has 15 residues. The V gene end was trimmed by 6 bases and the J gene end by 5 bases; junction bases not matched to a gene: 8. CDR3 nucleotide sequence: TGTGCCAGCAGATATCAGGGGGCAGGGAATGAAAAACTGTTTTTT. It codes for CASRYQGAGNEKLFF.

The chain has TRBV10-3 and TRBJ2-1, with D possibly matching TRBD2 (6 bases). Germline loops: CDR1 ENHRY, CDR2 SYGVKD. The CDR3 is made up of 15 amino acids. V lost 5 bases and J 0 bases, leaving 11 bases between the germline ends. Here the CDR3 reads CAISRDGGSYNEQFF. CDR3 coding DNA: TGTGCCATCAGTCGTGACGGGGGCTCCTACAATGAGCAGTTCTTC.

V is TRBV29-1 and J is TRBJ1-6, with no clear D. The CDR3 has 14 residues. Germline-derived CDR1 and CDR2 are SQVTM and ANQGSEA. V lost 2 bases, J lost 8 bases, and 13 bases lay in between. The CDR3 here is CSVEILDRDSPLHF. The CDR3 bases are TGCAGCGTTGAAATTTTAGACCGGGATTCACCCCTCCACTTT. The whole variable domain, filled in from reference TRBV29-1 and TRBJ1-6, reads SAVISQKPSRDICQRGTSLTIQCQVDSQVTMMFWYRQQPGQSLTLIATANQGSEATYESGFVIDKFPISRPNLTFSTLTVSNMSPEDSSIYLCSVEILDRDSPLHFGNGTRLTVT.

The chain carries TRBV5-1 and TRBJ2-3, with 7 bases aligning to TRBD2. In germline, CDR1 is SGHRS, CDR2 YFSETQ. CDR3 length: 15 amino acids. The V and J ends lost 3 bases and 0 bases, in that order; junction bases with no gene match: 4. The CDR3 spells CASSSGLPSTDTQYF. In DNA, the CDR3 is TGCGCCAGCAGCTCGGGACTACCCAGCACAGATACGCAGTATTTT.